The rows below give T cell receptor beta chains drawn from one sample of a study of cytomegalovirus exposure and HLA in healthy donors. Data came from immunoSEQ multiplex PCR; TCRdb stores just in-frame clones and leaves some out. Of more than 150,000 clones in the sample, approximately 85% are singletons; the top ten hold approximately 2.5%. Material for sequencing was PBMCs. These receptors all come from a woman in her late teens or twenties in good health and CMV-seronegative. CDR3s include the opening cysteine and the closing phenylalanine or tryptophan. A D gene is named only where the DNA matches it firmly. Only part of the rows carry a size: once, few, many, or a class if the clone is expanded.

d_gene	v_gene	j_gene	abundance	CDR3nt	CDR3aa
NA	TRBV21-1	TRBJ1-5	NA	TGTGCCAGCAGCAAAAGGACGGGAAGATTCAATCAGCCCCAGCATTTT	CASSKRTGRFNQPQHF
TRBD2	TRBV28	TRBJ2-1	NA	TGTGCCAGCAGTTACGATCTAGCGGGAGGCTCGAATGAGCAGTTCTTC	CASSYDLAGGSNEQFF
NA	TRBV6-5	TRBJ1-2	NA	TGTGCCAGCTCCTCGATAGGGACCGGGGGCTATGGCTACACCTTC	CASSSIGTGGYGYTF
NA	TRBV5-4	TRBJ1-2	few	TGTGCCAGCAGCCCTGACAGGCCGTATGGCTACACCTTC	CASSPDRPYGYTF
TRBD1	TRBV5-4	TRBJ2-7	NA	TGTGCCAGCAGCCTCGGGACAGGGGGGTCCTACGAGCAGTACTTC	CASSLGTGGSYEQYF
TRBD1	TRBV19	TRBJ2-7	NA	TGTGCCAGTAGTCCGAACCCTTCCGGACAGGGTCCGTACTTC	CASSPNPSGQGPYF
TRBD1	TRBV15	TRBJ1-5	once	TGTGCCACCAGCAGAGGGTCCGGGACAGTTTATCAGCCCCAGCATTTT	CATSRGSGTVYQPQHF
NA	TRBV5-1	TRBJ1-3	NA	TGCGCCAGCAGCTTGAATGCAGGGGCCTCTGGAAACACCATATATTTT	CASSLNAGASGNTIYF
TRBD1	TRBV5-1	TRBJ1-1	NA	TGCGCCAGCAGCCCTGGACAGGGGAACACTGAAGCTTTCTTT	CASSPGQGNTEAFF
NA	TRBV28	TRBJ1-4	NA	TGTGCCAGCAGTTCGGGAAATGAAAAACTGTTTTTT	CASSSGNEKLFF
NA	TRBV4-3	TRBJ1-2	NA	TGCGCCAGCAGCCGCCTCACCGGGACAATAGATGGCTACACCTTC	CASSRLTGTIDGYTF
NA	TRBV15	TRBJ1-2	NA	TGTGCCACCAGCCGGGGACATTCGGGCTATGGCTACACCTTC	CATSRGHSGYGYTF
NA	TRBV7-2	TRBJ2-7	NA	TGTGCCAGCAGCCCAGGGTACGAGCAGTACTTC	CASSPGYEQYF
NA	TRBV21-1	TRBJ2-7	once	TGTGCCAGCAGCAAAGGAAGGACAGGGAGCTCCTACGAGCAGTACTTC	CASSKGRTGSSYEQYF
NA	TRBV7-6	TRBJ1-3	NA	TGTGCCAGCAGCGCCCCTGGAGGGGCCGGTGGAAACACCATATATTTT	CASSAPGGAGGNTIYF
NA	TRBV28	TRBJ1-2	few	TGTGCCAGCAGTTCCAGAATGGGGAGGGTCCACGGCTACACCTTC	CASSSRMGRVHGYTF
TRBD1	TRBV5-4	TRBJ2-3	few	TGTGCCAGCAGCTTGTTCTGGACAGGGGGAACGTCAGGAGATACGCAGTATTTT	CASSLFWTGGTSGDTQYF
NA	TRBV30	TRBJ2-2	NA	TGTGCCTGGAGTAGGGGAGGGAACACCGGGGAGCTGTTTTTT	CAWSRGGNTGELFF
NA	TRBV19	TRBJ1-2	NA	TGTGCCAGTAGACCGGATGGGGCTGGCTACACCTTC	CASRPDGAGYTF
NA	TRBV28	TRBJ2-7	NA	TGTGCCAGCAGTTTCTCGGAGGGGAGCTCCTACGAGCAGTACTTC	CASSFSEGSSYEQYF
NA	TRBV11-2	TRBJ2-3	NA	TGTGCCAGCAGTCGACAGGAACCTACCACAGATACGCAGTATTTT	CASSRQEPTTDTQYF
TRBD1	TRBV7-2	TRBJ2-7	few	TGTGCCAGCAGCTCAGGACAGGTGAGGGAGTACTTC	CASSSGQVREYF
TRBD2	TRBV5-1	TRBJ2-1	NA	TGCGCCAGCAGCCCGGTCGGCGGGAGTCTAACATACAATGAGCAGTTCTTC	CASSPVGGSLTYNEQFF
TRBD2	TRBV18	TRBJ2-3	NA	TGTGCCAGCTCACCGGGACTAGCGGGGGACACAGATACGCAGTATTTT	CASSPGLAGDTDTQYF
NA	TRBV4-1	TRBJ2-1	NA	TGCGCCAGCAGCCAAGTACTCCCAGGGGACTACAATGAGCAGTTCTTC	CASSQVLPGDYNEQFF
TRBD2	TRBV7-9	TRBJ2-7	NA	TGTGCCAGCAGCCGGAGCGGGATCCCCTACGAGCAGTACTTC	CASSRSGIPYEQYF
NA	TRBV29-1	TRBJ1-4	NA	TGCAGCGTTGGGTTGGGGCGCGGAGAAAAACTGTTTTTT	CSVGLGRGEKLFF
NA	TRBV2	TRBJ1-6	NA	TGTGCCAGCAGTGACGGGCGGGCTTCTTCTGCACCCCTCCACTTT	CASSDGRASSAPLHF
TRBD1	TRBV9	TRBJ1-3	NA	TGTGCCAGCAGCGACCCACAGGGGTTGAGTACACCAAGCTCTGGAAACACCATATATTTT	CASSDPQGLSTPSSGNTIYF
NA	TRBV27	TRBJ1-6	few	TGTGCCAGCAGCCTACCACAGGGTAAACCCCTCCACTTT	CASSLPQGKPLHF
NA	TRBV7-2	TRBJ2-5	NA	TGTGCCAGCAGCTTGTCAAATTCCGGGAAGACCCAGTACTTC	CASSLSNSGKTQYF
TRBD1	TRBV28	TRBJ1-4	few	TGTGCCAGCAGGCCTCACGGGACAGGGGGTGGGAAACTGTTTTTT	CASRPHGTGGGKLFF
TRBD1	TRBV13	TRBJ2-3	NA	TGTGCCAGCAGCCTTAGGACAGGGAGGCCAGATACGCAGTATTTT	CASSLRTGRPDTQYF
TRBD1	TRBV27	TRBJ1-2	NA	TGTGCCAGCAGAGGGACAGCTGGCGGCTACACCTTC	CASRGTAGGYTF
NA	TRBV7-2	TRBJ2-5	NA	TGTGCCAGTGGATTACTACAAAGGACCCAGTACTTC	CASGLLQRTQYF
TRBD1	TRBV9	TRBJ2-3	NA	TGTGCCAGCAGCAAGACAGGGGGCCGCACAGATACGCAGTATTTT	CASSKTGGRTDTQYF
TRBD2	TRBV10-3	TRBJ2-1	few	TGTGCCAGTCAACTAGCGGGAGGGCCGCATGAGCAGTTCTTC	CASQLAGGPHEQFF
NA	TRBV27	TRBJ2-7	NA	TGTGCCAGCCAAGACAGGCAGGATACCTACGAGCAGTACTTC	CASQDRQDTYEQYF
TRBD2	TRBV9	TRBJ2-5	NA	TGTGCCAGCAGCGTGTCTAGCGGGAGTGAGACCCAGTACTTC	CASSVSSGSETQYF
TRBD1	TRBV6-1	TRBJ1-2	NA	TGTGCCAGCAGTGACCCCTCAACAGGGGTCTATGGCTACACCTTC	CASSDPSTGVYGYTF